The clone carrying this T cell receptor (beta chain) was found once. Its antigen is unidentified. Assay: immunoSEQ multiplex PCR; the TCRdb copy retains only in-frame clones and omits some. Of around 160,000 clones in the sample, about 90% were seen once. These data originate in a study of T cell responses to AZD1222 COVID-19 vaccine. Findings and limits, study-wide: Females outnumbered males among donors, who were mostly white British; clonal diversity was possibly underestimated. Spike-specific TCR breadth and depth were elevated following two AZD1222 doses.

CDR1 is MNHNY and CDR2 is SVGAGI in the germline V gene (reference sequence). The ends were cut back, 0 bases at V and 6 bases at J, with 11 bases in the middle. The CDR3 length is 14 residues. The specimen was peripheral blood, collected 28 days after the second AZD1222 dose. The V and J genes are TRBV6-6 and TRBJ1-1; D remains unclear. The source of this sequence is an adult who received the AZD1222 COVID-19 vaccine. The CDR3 nucleotides read TGTGCCAGCAGTTACTCGAACCAGAAACCTGAAGCTTTCTTT. The encoded protein is CASSYSNQKPEAFF.